This TCR beta chain was captured by sequencing in a study of blood T cells in healthy people across ages (dated by TCRdb to between 2014 and 2017). Concerning the study at large: In model experiments, template switching captured roughly one uniquely barcoded TCR beta cDNA molecule for every two T cells. To track age-related changes in TCR beta repertoire diversity, the study relied on deep sequencing normalized with unique cDNA molecular identifiers. For two donors (one aged 18 to 29 and one aged 80 or older), the study analyzed two additional independent replicas of 1 million unique cDNA reads from the same blood draw. To avoid experimental bias, donors of different ages were distributed randomly across sequencing lanes. The donors were divided into four age groups: young (average approximately 16 years), middle-aged (around 41), aged (roughly 66) and long-lived (about 79). The paper as a whole reports these results and caveats: Because donor CMV infection status was unknown, age-related changes in expanded clonotypes were potentially confounded. As age increased, observed TCR beta diversity per million T cells dropped in a roughly linear way, and a significant reduction was already evident by age 40. There was a strong correlation between observed TCR beta diversity and the percentage of naive T cells measured by flow cytometry. The long-lived group showed more naive CD4+ T cells, fewer expanded clones and increased TCR diversity than the aged group, suggesting age selection. Estimates of total diversity based on one million sequenced T cells were considered lower bounds and underestimates. Conclusive comparison of naive and antigen-experienced compartments was prevented by the profiling of bulk unsorted PBMCs.

Donors were 39 systemically healthy Caucasian individuals from Russia aged roughly 6 to 90 years. Roughly 9 milliliters of peripheral blood were drawn from each donor into EDTA-treated Vacutainer tubes. Ficoll-Paque density-gradient centrifugation was used to isolate PBMCs, with at least 6 million obtained per sample. Trizol reagent was used to extract total RNA from PBMCs, with at least 5.5 micrograms per sample. For every donor, flow cytometry on a PBMC aliquot measured the percentage of naive CD45RAhigh/CD27high T cells. CDR1 and CDR2 (GTSNPN, SVGIG) derive from the germline V gene (reference sequence). From cysteine to phenylalanine, the CDR3 is 10 amino acids long. Kept here is only the CDR3 DNA, which spans 30 bases and is read in frame from base 1. A note on this clonotype: The antigen it recognizes is unknown. One end of the junction varies from germline; a read error may be responsible.

Library prep was done by 5' RACE. Sequencing was carried out with an Illumina HiSeq 2500. A second PCR of about 6 to 12 cycles was run with a J-beta primer mix and a sample-barcoded 5' primer. A unique molecular identifier was introduced onto each TCR beta cDNA molecule by a template-switch 5' adaptor carrying 12 random nucleotides. Each sample yielded at least 2.5 million CDR3-containing paired-end reads. The Mint cDNA synthesis kit, primed by a TRBC-specific oligonucleotide, was used to synthesize first-strand cDNA from all RNA. Following uracil-DNA glycosylase treatment, all cDNA underwent a first 18-cycle PCR with the universal primers M1SS and BC2_uni_R. The study's own analysis went as follows. Normalization of each sample was performed by random selection of 1 million high-quality reads, each carrying a distinct molecular identifier. Instead of being binned into consensus sequences, reads that shared molecular identifiers were thrown out. MiTCR, set to a Q25 quality threshold and the strictest error-elimination algorithm, was used for CDR3 identification, clonotype clustering and error correction. Lower-bound total TCR beta diversity was estimated with a nonparametric unseen species model using Euler transformation. The public reads were run again by TCRdb, first through fastp at Q25 and then through MiXCR, and only productive beta chains were kept. Each record represents a unique CDR3 protein, reported with the most common genes and DNA among its rows. The V and J calls were determined by TCRdb, not by the authors. This sample comprises around 1,100,000 distinct CDR3 sequences, roughly two fifths of them detected only once. The leading ten clones occupy roughly 13% of the sample.

The receptor was isolated from a man aged 18 to 30 in good health. Material: blood. The receptor chain draws on TRBV30 and TRBJ1-2, and the D gene may be TRBD1, 5 bases matching. The nucleotide sequence is given as TGTGCCTGGGGGGACTATAGCTACACCTTC. Its protein reads: CAWGDYSYTF.